Listed below are T cell receptor beta chains from one sample, sequenced in a study of somatic mutations in cytotoxic T cells in rheumatoid arthritis. TCRdb's table, derived via immunoSEQ multiplex PCR, lists solely in-frame clones and lacks some. The profile shows around 21,000 clones, approximately 80% of them singletons. Sequencing was carried out using CD8+ T cells sorted from blood. These receptors all come from an adult with rheumatoid arthritis. Each CDR3 is given without its conserved first and last residue.

TRBV2,ASSEFLLAGYEQY
TRBV7-2,ASSPLAGTAYEQY
TRBV6-6,ASSYPGTENTEAF
TRBV7-9,ASSLYSGLADSYNEQF
TRBV4-3,ASSRSSSYNEQF
TRBV4-1,ASSQTSGGADTGELF
TRBV29-1,SVGDRGEAEAF
TRBV15,ATSRDRAKSPQH
TRBV5-6,ASSFVSVRPGSQY
TRBV10-3,AVRATAGLNQPQH
TRBV7-9,ASSWGRSNEKLF
TRBV13,ASSPGTSGGNEQF
TRBV15,ATSRVLAGVREQF
TRBV4-3,ASSQDRGPYTGELF
TRBV4-1,ASSQVTPEGTEAF
TRBV7-9,ASSLVGTGDGYT
TRBV7-8,ASSFPTGGPDTGELF
TRBV27,ASSLIGFANTGELF
TRBV27,ASSPGTHYGYT
TRBV2,ASSHRGATADQPQH
TRBV5-4,ASSFGRGDEQF
TRBV27,ASSLIGFGGSYNEQF
TRBV5-8,ASSPLGGETQY
TRBV29-1,SVEARNEQF
TRBV4-1,ASSPGSYSNQPQH
TRBV11-2,ASSLGGGRAGQY
TRBV7-9,ASRLTGAEQF
TRBV11-3,ASSSWTGAVGGELF
TRBV11-2,ASSLDAWTDTQY
TRBV9,ASTLAGVYT
TRBV4-1,ASSQDLKREIETQY
TRBV27,ASLDRLNTEAF
TRBV4-1,ASSQGYSSSYEQY
TRBV2,ASSGSGQGNYGYT
TRBV7-8,ASSLGQGRNQPQH
TRBV6-1,ASGGTYEQY
TRBV27,ASSLIGFANTGELF
TRBV7-9,ASSFRQGRRSHEKLF
TRBV5-1,ASSLQQGIAYEQY
TRBV27,ASSLFGGRVDYGYT
TRBV7-9,ASSPRDTRNTEAF
TRBV9,ASSTGINEQY
TRBV4-1,ASSPRQGKETQY
TRBV19,ASKTAALGNQPQH
TRBV4-2,ASSHQLPEASSYNEQF
TRBV6-6,ASSYSTGEQF
TRBV19,ASSGEDRGNQPQH
TRBV18,ASSPSRRDIQY
TRBV5-1,ASSQGQGARGEAF
TRBV15,ATSAGGAYEQY
TRBV11-2,ASRTGGPNTEAF
TRBV5-4,ASSLAPGNYEQY
TRBV7-2,ASSLGLAGSGETQY
TRBV7-6,ASSRRDSSYEQY
TRBV7-9,ASSLDGWDQPQH
TRBV4-2,ASSQIANTGELF
TRBV27,ASSRLAGADTQY